This T cell receptor (beta chain) was documented in a study of CD8 T cells in ankylosing spondylitis. Comment on this clonotype: Its antigen remains unidentified.

Notes on the study in general: Disease-linked clones bore a CD8+ phenotype, appearing relatively rarely in peripheral blood. A motif in TCR beta, a set of seven to nine highly homologous variants, appeared characteristic of ankylosing spondylitis blood.

Using quantitative 5'-RACE with molecular barcodes, the authors made TCR beta libraries. MiXCR was run by TCRdb on the 5' RACE reads, yielding one entry per CDR3 protein. The table has fewer than 650,000 distinct CDR3 sequences, about 12% seen once. The V and J ends lost 1 base and 0 bases respectively, with 16 bases between them. The CDR3 length is 18 residues. Germline loops: CDR1 SGHDN, CDR2 FVKESK. Material for sequencing was blood, either unsorted or a sorted T cell fraction (not recorded which). The clonotype originates from a male donor with ankylosing spondylitis. The V gene is TRBV14, the J gene TRBJ2-1; D remains unclear. CDR3 region: CASSQGPSLSSSYNEQFF. CDR3 coding DNA: TGTGCCAGCAGCCAAGGACCCAGCTTATCGAGCTCCTACAATGAGCAGTTCTTC.